The next 18 T cell receptor beta chains were all read from a single sample in a study of blood T cell repertoires in COVID-19. Some clones are missing from TCRdb's copy, which holds only in-frame ones; the method was immunoSEQ multiplex PCR. The sample includes roughly 130,000 clones, about four fifths of them seen just once. Sample: PBMCs or T cells enriched from blood (not recorded which). These receptors were taken from a woman between 45 and 65 years old with acute COVID-19.

J is TRBJ1-3 and V is TRBV4-3; 7 nucleotides line up with TRBD1. Germline V gives CDR1 LGHNA, CDR2 YSLEER. This CDR3 has 15 amino acids. V dropped 3 bases and J dropped 1; count of bases not matched to a gene: 3. The DNA for the CDR3 is TGCGCCAGCAGCCAGGCGACAGGGTCTGGAAACACCATATATTTT. It codes for CASSQATGSGNTIYF.

The chain links TRBV15 to TRBJ1-5; no firm D call. CDR3 length: 15 amino acids. V was clipped by 0 bases and J by 9 bases, with 15 bases between them. Germline lookup yields CDR1 LNHNV and CDR2 YYDKDF (reference sequence). The CDR3 spells CATSRDRSGSRPQHF. CDR3 in DNA: TGTGCCACCAGCAGAGATCGGTCAGGCTCGCGGCCCCAGCATTTT.

The chain employs TRBV7-3 and TRBJ2-6, with D unresolved. The V gene lost 4 bases and the J gene lost 4 bases, with 8 bases spanning the gap. The germline V gene has CDR1 SGHTA and CDR2 FQGTGA. CDR3 length: 14 residues. This chain's CDR3 is CASSSWHGANVLTF. CDR3 nucleotide sequence: TGTGCCAGCAGCTCCTGGCACGGGGCCAACGTCCTGACTTTC.

This CDR3 reads CATSGTGGEQYF. CDR3 coding DNA: TGTGCCACCAGTGGGACGGGAGGCGAGCAGTACTTC. The rearrangement links TRBV24-1 to TRBJ2-7, with 7 bases lining up with TRBD2. Germline trimming cut 5 bases from V and 6 bases from J; bases unmatched to any gene: 3. CDR1 and CDR2 (germline): KGHDR, SFDVKD. CDR3 size: 12 residues.

The chain combines TRBV10-3 with TRBJ1-3; no reliable D call. Trimming removed 3 bases at V and 0 bases at J, with 9 bases between. The CDR3 loop spans 15 amino acids. Germline CDR1 and CDR2: ENHRY and SYGVKD. The CDR3 nucleotides are TGTGCCATCAGTGAAGGCGGGAGCTCTGGAAACACCATATATTTT. As protein: CAISEGGSSGNTIYF.

The J gene is TRBJ2-7, the V gene TRBV19, with TRBD2 matching over 14 bases. The V gene end was trimmed by 5 bases and the J gene end by 2 bases; junction bases not matched to a gene: 8. The CDR3 length is 17 residues. Germline CDR1 LNHDA, CDR2 SQIVND (reference sequence). In DNA, the CDR3 is TGTGCCAGTAGTTTAGGACTAGCGGGAGGTCCCGCCTACGAGCAGTACTTC. Its translation is CASSLGLAGGPAYEQYF. Together with reference TRBV19 and TRBJ2-7, the CDR3 gives the full variable domain: DGGITQSPKYLFRKEGQNVTLSCEQNLNHDAMYWYRQDPGQGLRLIYYSQIVNDFQKGDIAEGYSVSREKKESFPLTVTSAQKNPTAFYLCASSLGLAGGPAYEQYFGPGTRLTVT.

The chain has TRBV11-3 and TRBJ2-1, with 12 bases fitting TRBD2. V was pared by 1 base and J by 9 bases, with 4 bases of the junction left unmatched. Germline V gene data show CDR1 as SGHNT and CDR2 as YENEEA. The CDR3 totals 15 residues. In DNA, the CDR3 is TGTGCCAGCAGCTTAGCAGCTAGCGGGAGGGCTGAGCAGTTCTTC. Protein: CASSLAASGRAEQFF.

On this clone: This same CDR3 is encoded by further DNA sequences in the sample. The genes are TRBV30 and TRBJ2-7; D is possibly TRBD1 (5 bases). In germline, CDR1 is GTSNPN, CDR2 SVGIG (reference sequence). There are 13 residues in the CDR3. The V end lost 0 bases, the J end lost 4 bases, and 10 bases lay between the germline ends. CDR3 region: CAWSVGQGYEQYF. The CDR3 DNA sequence: TGTGCCTGGAGTGTGGGTCAGGGTTACGAGCAGTACTTC.

In DNA form, the CDR3 reads TGTGCCAGCAGTGTACGAGGTGTCGGTGGCTACACCTTC. This sequence encodes CASSVRGVGGYTF. The chain has TRBV2 and TRBJ1-2, with D unresolved. Trimming took 4 bases from V and 7 from J, leaving 13 bases between them. Germline CDR1 reads SNHLY; CDR2 reads FYNNEI. The CDR3 totals 13 residues.

V gene TRBV5-1 combines with J gene TRBJ2-5; 7 nucleotides line up with TRBD2. Germline CDR1 SGHRS, CDR2 YFSETQ. The J segment lost 4 bases and the V segment lost 3 bases, leaving 9 bases of the junction unmatched. CDR3 length equals 15 residues. CDR3 sequence reads: CASSSRSTGGETQYF. The CDR3 nucleotides read TGCGCCAGCAGCTCCCGATCTACGGGGGGAGAGACCCAGTACTTC.

This clone was detected a few times. This chain connects TRBV1 to TRBJ2-2; the table gives TRBD2 as D, unverified against the DNA. TRBV1 is shown as a pseudogene. The CDR3 contains 14 residues. The CDR3, as DNA: TGCACCAGACTGACTAGCGGGAGCGCCGGGGAGCTGTTTTTT. Its protein product is CTRLTSGSAGELFF.

The chain combines TRBV7-3 with TRBJ2-1; 9 bases agree with TRBD1. V was pared by 4 bases and J by 2 bases, with 3 bases of the junction left unmatched. The germline gives CDR1 SGHTA, CDR2 FQGTGA. This CDR3 is 15 amino acids long. CDR3 in DNA: TGTGCCAGCAGCTCTACAGGGGGCCCCTACAATGAGCAGTTCTTC. Encoded protein: CASSSTGGPYNEQFF.

This clone was observed a single time. This sequence joins TRBV5-1 and TRBJ1-2; weak D call: TRBD1 (5 bases). CDR3 length: 14 amino acids. The germline V and J ends were trimmed by 4 bases and 4 bases, with 14 bases remaining between them. Germline V gene sequence: CDR1 SGHRS, CDR2 YFSETQ. The CDR3 reads CASSGEGIGYGYTF. The DNA for the CDR3 is TGCGCCAGCAGCGGGGAGGGGATCGGCTATGGCTACACCTTC.

This chain connects TRBV12-5 to TRBJ2-7; 14 bases match TRBD2. Germline-derived CDR1 and CDR2 are LGHNT and FRNRAP. V shed 5 bases, J shed 5 bases, and the junction held 8 bases outside the gene matches. This CDR3 region has 16 residues. CDR3 loop: CASGLGLAGVPNEQYF. CDR3 nucleotide sequence: TGTGCTAGTGGTCTGGGACTAGCGGGAGTGCCAAACGAGCAGTACTTC.

The chain combines TRBV10-1 with TRBJ2-7; 7 bases align to TRBD1. From germline, CDR1 is WNHNN and CDR2 SYGVQD (reference sequence). J gave up 5 bases and V 0 bases, and 10 bases lay outside the gene matches. The length of the CDR3 is 16 residues. In DNA form, the CDR3 reads TGCGCCAGCAGTGAGTCGATCCCAGGGGGTGTCAACGAGCAGTACTTC. Encoded protein: CASSESIPGGVNEQYF.

This chain links TRBV3-1 (or the pseudogene TRBV3-2) with TRBJ1-2; TRBD1 matches at 7 bases. Trimming took 3 bases from V and 2 from J; bases not matched to a gene: 6. CDR3 length: 15 residues. Germline loops: CDR1 LGHDT, CDR2 YNNKEL (reference sequence). The CDR3, as DNA: TGTGCCAGCAGCCAGAAAGGGACAGCAAACTATGGCTACACCTTC. Protein product: CASSQKGTANYGYTF.

This clone has just a few counts. V is TRBV5-1 and J is TRBJ2-2; the match to TRBD2 covers 9 bases. With 4 bases clipped from V and 4 bases from J, the junction kept 5 bases outside the gene matches. From germline, CDR1 is SGHRS and CDR2 YFSETQ. This CDR3 contains 15 residues. CDR3 coding DNA: TGCGCCAGCAGCGCCGGGACTAGCTTCACCGGGGAGCTGTTTTTT. It encodes CASSAGTSFTGELFF.

V usage is TRBV7-2 and J usage is TRBJ2-7, with 10 positions matching TRBD1. CDR1 SGHTA and CDR2 FQGNSA come from the germline V gene. Trimming removed 2 bases from V and 5 bases from J; junction bases left unmatched: 6. This CDR3 has 15 residues. This chain's CDR3 is CASSLSGTGVHEQYF. CDR3 in DNA: TGTGCCAGCAGCTTATCCGGGACAGGGGTTCACGAGCAGTACTTC.